Each of the 20 T cell receptor beta chains below was sequenced from the same sample in a study of radiotherapy plus CTLA-4 blockade in lung cancer. Here immunoSEQ multiplex PCR was the method, and the copy in TCRdb shows in-frame clones only, minus some. The table includes about 110,000 clones, about 83% detected once. The sample consisted of peripheral blood, taken from a patient treated with radiotherapy plus ipilimumab. These receptors all come from a human donor with non-small cell lung cancer that progressed on radiotherapy plus ipilimumab. Some clones in this sample may be carry-over from other donors' samples.

This sequence joins TRBV6-5 and TRBJ2-7; TRBD2 might be the D (5 bases). Trimming stripped 7 bases from V and 3 bases from J, with 10 bases between. CDR3 size: 12 residues. Germline CDR1 reads MNHEY; CDR2 reads SVGAGI. The CDR3 sequence: CASIAGDYEQYF. As DNA, the CDR3 is TGTGCCAGCATTGCGGGCGACTACGAGCAGTACTTC.

The rearrangement links TRBV5-1 to TRBJ2-5; 9 bases match TRBD1. The V and J ends lost 3 bases and 4 bases, in that order; junction bases with no gene match: 1. The germline V gene encodes CDR1 SGHRS and CDR2 YFSETQ. The CDR3 spans 13 residues. CDR3 amino acids: CASSWGQGETQYF. The CDR3, as DNA: TGCGCCAGCAGCTGGGGACAGGGAGAGACCCAGTACTTC.

The genes are TRBV9 and TRBJ2-7; 7 bases are a match to TRBD2. Germline CDR1 SGDLS, CDR2 YYNGEE. J lost 2 bases, V lost 3 bases, and 11 bases had no gene match. CDR3 length: 16 amino acids. CDR3 region: CASSDSGRAYPYEQYF. CDR3 nucleotides: TGTGCCAGCAGCGATAGTGGGAGGGCTTACCCCTACGAGCAGTACTTC.

The J gene is TRBJ2-3, the V gene TRBV19, with D unclear. The CDR3 sequence is 14 residues long. V was shortened by 7 bases and J by 5 bases, with 16 bases between the two germline ends. The germline CDR1 and CDR2 sequences are LNHDA and SQIVND (reference sequence). The CDR3 coding sequence is TGTGCCAGTACGTTGGGCCCGACCGAAGATACGCAGTATTTT. It yields the protein CASTLGPTEDTQYF.

J is TRBJ2-5 and V is TRBV7-2; D not resolved. The tail of the sequence fits TRBJ2-7 better, so the J call may be wrong. Germline CDR1 is SGHTA and CDR2 is FQGNSA. The CDR3 loop spans 16 amino acids. The CDR3 coding sequence is TGTGCCAGCAGCACCCGTCGTATCGTAGAGGCCTACGAGCAGTACTTC. As protein: CASSTRRIVEAYEQYF.

J is TRBJ1-1 and V is TRBV18; D not resolved. Trimming removed 3 bases from V and 1 base from J, with 9 bases in between. CDR1 KGHSH and CDR2 LQKENI come from the germline V gene. The CDR3 loop spans 14 amino acids. The CDR3 region has the DNA TGTGCCAGCTCACCTCGGACGGCGAACACTGAAGCTTTCTTT. Translated, it gives CASSPRTANTEAFF.

The genes are TRBV6-5 and TRBJ1-2; D may be TRBD1 (5 bases). V lost 1 base and J lost 0, with 12 bases in between. The CDR3 is 16 residues long. From germline, CDR1 is MNHEY and CDR2 SVGAGI. In nucleotides, the CDR3 is TGTGCCAGCAGTTACTTCAGGACAAGTACTAACTATGGCTACACCTTC. Translated, it gives CASSYFRTSTNYGYTF.

The V and J genes are TRBV5-1 and TRBJ1-4; TRBD1 matches at 8 bases. The CDR3 is 17 amino acids. Trimming removed 1 base from V and 4 bases from J; junction bases left unmatched: 9. Germline lookup yields CDR1 SGHRS and CDR2 YFSETQ. CDR3 in amino acids: CASSLQARTGLNEKLFF. CDR3 nucleotide sequence: TGCGCCAGCAGCTTGCAAGCGCGGACAGGGCTTAATGAAAAACTGTTTTTT.

The chain links TRBV4-1 to TRBJ1-1, with D unresolved. The V gene lost 1 base and the J gene lost 3 bases, with 3 bases spanning the gap. The CDR3 covers 12 residues. Germline loops: CDR1 MGHRA, CDR2 YSYEKL. The DNA for the CDR3 is TGCGCCAGCAGCCAAGTGCACACTGAAGCTTTCTTT. It translates to CASSQVHTEAFF.

The V gene is TRBV4-1, the J gene TRBJ2-5; possible D gene TRBD2, 5 bases. CDR3 length equals 15 residues. Looked up from germline, CDR1 is MGHRA and CDR2 is YSYEKL. Trimming took off 2 bases at V and 4 bases at J, with 14 bases between the two ends. The CDR3 spells CASSQNHGGGETQYF. The CDR3 DNA follows: TGCGCCAGCAGCCAAAATCACGGAGGAGGAGAGACCCAGTACTTC.

The chain recombines TRBV6-6 with TRBJ2-1; TRBD1 matches at 8 bases. The CDR3 length is 16 residues. The V gene's germline CDR1 is MNHNY and CDR2 SVGAGI (reference sequence). V dropped 2 bases and J dropped 2; count of bases not matched to a gene: 5. The CDR3 DNA sequence: TGTGCCAGCAGTTACACCGGACAGGGCCCCTACAATGAGCAGTTCTTC. Its protein product is CASSYTGQGPYNEQFF.

This rearrangement joins TRBV25-1 to TRBJ1-5, with D perhaps matching TRBD1 (5 bases). Per germline, CDR1 MGHDK and CDR2 SYGVNS. Trimming left V 3 bases short and J 9 bases short, with 15 bases between. The CDR3 consists of 14 residues. CDR3 protein: CASSDSRIRGPQHF. The CDR3 DNA sequence: TGTGCCAGCAGTGACTCCCGGATAAGGGGGCCCCAGCATTTT.

The chain links TRBV5-1 to TRBJ2-5; TRBD2 agrees at 7 bases. V gave up 2 bases and J gave up 5 bases; unmatched junction bases: 6. Germline CDR1 SGHRS, CDR2 YFSETQ. The CDR3 contains 14 residues. The CDR3 region is CASSLSLAEETQYF. For the CDR3, the DNA is TGCGCCAGCAGCTTATCCCTAGCGGAGGAGACCCAGTACTTC.

The chain joins TRBV5-4 to TRBJ1-5; 8 nucleotides align to TRBD1. Trimming took 0 bases from V and 1 from J; bases not matched to a gene: 0. This CDR3 spans 15 amino acids. From germline, CDR1 is SGHNT and CDR2 YYREEE (reference sequence). The CDR3 nucleotides are TGTGCCAGCAGCTTGGGGACAGGGAGCAATCAGCCCCAGCATTTT. Translation gives CASSLGTGSNQPQHF.

Details on this clone: The junction shows a germline mismatch at one end, possibly a read error. The chain recombines TRBV27 with TRBJ2-3; D ambiguous. The CDR3 contains 13 residues. Germline values: CDR1 MNHEY, CDR2 SMNVEV (reference sequence). In nucleotides, the CDR3 is TGTGCCAGCAGCTTATTGGGCGGAGATACGCAGTATTTT. As protein: CASSLLGGDTQYF.

V gene TRBV25-1 combines with J gene TRBJ2-2; D is ambiguous. Germline values: CDR1 MGHDK, CDR2 SYGVNS. The germline V and J ends were trimmed by 2 bases and 3 bases, with 10 bases remaining between them. The CDR3 has 15 residues. The CDR3 bases are TGTGCCAGCAGTGAAGGAGATACGGACACCGGGGAGCTGTTTTTT. It yields the protein CASSEGDTDTGELFF.

This clone was observed a handful of times. The chain couples TRBV11-2 to TRBJ1-3, with D tentatively TRBD1 (5 bases). The CDR3 loop spans 13 amino acids. V gave up 10 bases and J gave up 5 bases, with 15 bases separating them. The germline CDR1 and CDR2 sequences are SGHAT and FQNNGV. The DNA for the CDR3 is TGTGCCACCACCCGGGGGGATAGAAACACCATATATTTT. Its translation: CATTRGDRNTIYF.

CDR3 coding DNA: TGTGCCAGCAGCTTGTCGGTAGGGAACTATGGCTACACCTTC. It codes for CASSLSVGNYGYTF. V is TRBV7-2 and J is TRBJ1-2, with D unresolved. The CDR3 sequence is 14 residues long. The V gene's germline CDR1 is SGHTA and CDR2 FQGNSA. Trimming left V 3 bases short and J 2 bases short, with 10 bases between.

Turning to this clone: Other DNA variants within this sample encode the same CDR3. V and J are TRBV2 and TRBJ2-5, with D maybe TRBD2 (7 bases). Germline assignment: CDR1 SNHLY and CDR2 FYNNEI. This CDR3 is built from 16 residues. V lost 6 bases, J lost 5 bases, and 22 bases lay in between. CDR3 DNA sequence: TGTGCCAGCAGAGGAAGGGACACCCCCGGGAGGGAGACCCAGTACTTC. It is translated as CASRGRDTPGRETQYF.

CDR3 amino acids: CASSSHNRESSYNSPLHF. CDR3 nucleotides: TGTGCCAGCAGCTCCCACAACAGGGAAAGCTCCTATAATTCACCCCTCCACTTT. The chain has TRBV11-3 and TRBJ1-6; tentative D call: TRBD1 (6 bases). Germline lookup yields CDR1 SGHNT and CDR2 YENEEA. This CDR3 has 18 amino acids. V was cut by 4 bases and J by 0 bases, with 16 bases left in between.